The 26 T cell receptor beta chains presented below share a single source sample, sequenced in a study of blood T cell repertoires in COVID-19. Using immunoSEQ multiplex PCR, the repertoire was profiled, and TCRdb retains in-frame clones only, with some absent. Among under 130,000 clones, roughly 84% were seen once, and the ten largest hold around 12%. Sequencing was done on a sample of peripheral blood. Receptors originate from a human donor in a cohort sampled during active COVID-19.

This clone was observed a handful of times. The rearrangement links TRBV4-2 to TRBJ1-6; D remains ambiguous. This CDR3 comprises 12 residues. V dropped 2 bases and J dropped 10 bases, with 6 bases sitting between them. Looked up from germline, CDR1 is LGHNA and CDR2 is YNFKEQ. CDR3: CASSQRESPLHF. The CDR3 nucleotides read TGTGCCAGCAGCCAAAGGGAGTCACCCCTCCACTTT.

CDR3 sequence (DNA): TGTGCCAGCAGCCAAGGGGGGGGCAGGGGGCTGAAGCCCCAGCATTTT. It translates to CASSQGGGRGLKPQHF. The chain couples TRBV3-1 (or the pseudogene TRBV3-2) to TRBJ1-5; 8 bases agree with TRBD1. The length of the CDR3 is 16 residues. From germline, CDR1 is LGHDT and CDR2 YNNKEL (reference sequence). V shed 1 base, J shed 8 bases, and the junction held 10 bases outside the gene matches.

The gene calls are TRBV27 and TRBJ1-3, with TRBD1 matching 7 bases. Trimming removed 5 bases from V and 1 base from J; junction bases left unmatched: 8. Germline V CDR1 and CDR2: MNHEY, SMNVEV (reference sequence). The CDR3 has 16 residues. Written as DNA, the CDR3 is TGTGCCAGCAGTACCCGACAGGGCGAATCTGGAAACACCATATATTTT. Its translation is CASSTRQGESGNTIYF.

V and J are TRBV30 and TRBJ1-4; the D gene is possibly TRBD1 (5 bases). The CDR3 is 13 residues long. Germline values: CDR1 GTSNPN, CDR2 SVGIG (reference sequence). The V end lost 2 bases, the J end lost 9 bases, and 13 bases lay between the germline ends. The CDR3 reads CAWSPDSSQKLFF. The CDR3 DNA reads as TGTGCCTGGAGTCCCGACAGTTCTCAAAAACTGTTTTTT.

The CDR3 DNA reads as TGTGCCAGCAGTTTTATCGGGTACGGTCAGCCCCAGCATTTT. Protein: CASSFIGYGQPQHF. The V and J genes are TRBV27 and TRBJ1-5; D remains unclear. Germline loops: CDR1 MNHEY, CDR2 SMNVEV (reference sequence). The CDR3 has 14 amino acids. V shed 3 bases and J shed 6 bases, with 12 bases lying between them.

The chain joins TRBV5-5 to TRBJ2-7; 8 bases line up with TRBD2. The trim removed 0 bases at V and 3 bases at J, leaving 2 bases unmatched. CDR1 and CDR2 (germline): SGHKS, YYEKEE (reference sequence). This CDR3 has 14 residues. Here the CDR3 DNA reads TGTGCCAGCAGCTTGGGGGGACTAGACTACGAGCAGTACTTC. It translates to CASSLGGLDYEQYF.

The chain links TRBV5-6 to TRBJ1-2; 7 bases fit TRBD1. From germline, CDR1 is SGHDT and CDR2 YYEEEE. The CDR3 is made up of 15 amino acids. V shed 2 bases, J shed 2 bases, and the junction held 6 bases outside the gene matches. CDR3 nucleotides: TGTGCCAGCAGCTTCAGACAGGGATACAACTATGGCTACACCTTC. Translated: CASSFRQGYNYGYTF. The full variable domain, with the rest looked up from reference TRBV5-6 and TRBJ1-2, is DAGVTQSPTHLIKTRGQQVTLRCSPKSGHDTVSWYQQALGQGPQFIFQYYEEEERQRGNFPDRFSGHQFPNYSSELNVNALLLGDSALYLCASSFRQGYNYGYTFGSGTRLTVV.

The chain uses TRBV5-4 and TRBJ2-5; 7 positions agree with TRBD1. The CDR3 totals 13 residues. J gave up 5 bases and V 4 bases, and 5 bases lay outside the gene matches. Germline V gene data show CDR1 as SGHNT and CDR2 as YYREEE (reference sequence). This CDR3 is CASSPTGWETQYF. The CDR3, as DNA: TGTGCCAGCAGCCCGACAGGGTGGGAGACCCAGTACTTC.

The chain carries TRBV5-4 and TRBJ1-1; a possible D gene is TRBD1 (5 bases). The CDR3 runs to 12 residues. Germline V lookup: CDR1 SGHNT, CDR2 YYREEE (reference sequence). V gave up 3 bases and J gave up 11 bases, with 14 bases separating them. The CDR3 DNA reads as TGTGCCAGCAGCTGGGGTGGGGGGTTGGCTTTCTTT. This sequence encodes CASSWGGGLAFF. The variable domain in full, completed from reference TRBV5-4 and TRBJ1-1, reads ETGVTQSPTHLIKTRGQQVTLRCSSQSGHNTVSWYQQALGQGPQFIFQYYREEENGRGNFPPRFSGLQFPNYSSELNVNALELDDSALYLCASSWGGGLAFFGQGTRLTVV.

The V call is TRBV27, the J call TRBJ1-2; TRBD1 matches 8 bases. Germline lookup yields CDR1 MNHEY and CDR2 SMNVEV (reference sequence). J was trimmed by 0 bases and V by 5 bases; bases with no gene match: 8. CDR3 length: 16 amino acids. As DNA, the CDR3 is TGTGCCAGCAGTCTAGGACAGGGAAGGGCTAACTATGGCTACACCTTC. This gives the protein CASSLGQGRANYGYTF.

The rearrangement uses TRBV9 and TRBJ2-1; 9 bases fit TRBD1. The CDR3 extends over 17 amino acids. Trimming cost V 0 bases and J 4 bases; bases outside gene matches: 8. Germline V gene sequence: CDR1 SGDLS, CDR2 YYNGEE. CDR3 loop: CASSVALRDRAYNEQFF. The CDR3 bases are TGTGCCAGCAGCGTAGCCCTCCGGGACAGGGCATACAATGAGCAGTTCTTC.

The CDR3 reads CASSLAGTTGLNIQYF. The CDR3 DNA reads TGTGCCAGCAGCTTGGCGGGGACGACAGGGTTGAACATTCAGTACTTC. The J gene is TRBJ2-4, the V gene TRBV5-8; 7 bases match TRBD1. V shed 0 bases, J shed 7 bases, and the junction held 10 bases outside the gene matches. The CDR3 is made up of 16 amino acids. The germline CDR1 and CDR2 sequences are SGHTS and YDEGEE.

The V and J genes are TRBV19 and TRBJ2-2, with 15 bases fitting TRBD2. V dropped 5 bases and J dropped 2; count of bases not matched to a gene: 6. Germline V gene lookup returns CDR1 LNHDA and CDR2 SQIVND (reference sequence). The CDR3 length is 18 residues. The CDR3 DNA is TGTGCCAGTAGTCAACAGGGACTAGCGGGGGGAAACACCGGGGAGCTGTTTTTT. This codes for CASSQQGLAGGNTGELFF.

DNA for the CDR3: TGTGCCAGCAGTCAGGGGACAGGGGCTCCCCGAGAGCCCCAGCATTTT. Its protein product is CASSQGTGAPREPQHF. This chain uses TRBV6-2 or TRBV6-3 with TRBJ1-5, with TRBD1 matching 10 bases. The germline gives CDR1 MNHEY, CDR2 SVGEGT. V gave up 5 bases and J gave up 8 bases; unmatched junction bases: 12. The CDR3 is 16 amino acids.

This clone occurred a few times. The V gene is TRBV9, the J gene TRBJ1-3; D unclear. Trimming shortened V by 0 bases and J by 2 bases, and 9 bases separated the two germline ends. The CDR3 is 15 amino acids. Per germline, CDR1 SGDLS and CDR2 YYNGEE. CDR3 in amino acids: CASSVGGFTGNTIYF. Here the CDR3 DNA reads TGTGCCAGCAGCGTAGGAGGGTTCACTGGAAACACCATATATTTT.

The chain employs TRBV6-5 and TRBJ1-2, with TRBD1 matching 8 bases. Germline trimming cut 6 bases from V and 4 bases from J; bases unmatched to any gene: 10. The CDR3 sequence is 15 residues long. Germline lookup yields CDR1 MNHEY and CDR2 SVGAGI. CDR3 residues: CASSSSVGQGYGYTF. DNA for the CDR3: TGTGCCAGCAGCTCTTCCGTAGGACAGGGCTATGGCTACACCTTC.

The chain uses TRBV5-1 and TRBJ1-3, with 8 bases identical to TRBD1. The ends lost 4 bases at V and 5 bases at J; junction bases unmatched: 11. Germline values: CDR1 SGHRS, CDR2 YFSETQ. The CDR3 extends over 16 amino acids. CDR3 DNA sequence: TGCGCCAGCAGCCCCACGGACAGGGCAGGGAGAAACACCATATATTTT. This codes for CASSPTDRAGRNTIYF.

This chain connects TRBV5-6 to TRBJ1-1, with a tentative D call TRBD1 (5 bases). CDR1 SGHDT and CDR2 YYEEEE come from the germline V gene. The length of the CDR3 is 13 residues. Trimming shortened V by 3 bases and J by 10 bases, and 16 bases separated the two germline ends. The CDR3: CASSSGLHLGAFF. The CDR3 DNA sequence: TGTGCCAGCAGCTCGGGACTTCACCTCGGAGCTTTCTTT.

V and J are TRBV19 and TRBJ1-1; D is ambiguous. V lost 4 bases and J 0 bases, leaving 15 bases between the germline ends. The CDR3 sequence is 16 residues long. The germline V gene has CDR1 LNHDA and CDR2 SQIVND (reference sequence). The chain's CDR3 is CASSTLLQSMNTEAFF. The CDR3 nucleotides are TGTGCCAGTAGTACCCTCCTACAGAGCATGAACACTGAAGCTTTCTTT.

CDR3 in DNA: TGTGCCTTCGAACCGATCCGCGGGGGGGCTTTCTTT. Its protein product is CAFEPIRGGAFF. The chain couples TRBV30 to TRBJ1-1, with D perhaps matching TRBD1 (5 bases). The CDR3 spans 12 residues. Germline CDR1 GTSNPN, CDR2 SVGIG (reference sequence). Trimming stripped 7 bases from V and 11 bases from J, with 20 bases between.

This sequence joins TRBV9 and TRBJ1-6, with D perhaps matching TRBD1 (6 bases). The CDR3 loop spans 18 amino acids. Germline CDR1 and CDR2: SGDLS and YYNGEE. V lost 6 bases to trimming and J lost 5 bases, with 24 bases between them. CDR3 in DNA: TGTGCCAGCACCACACCACGGGGCAGGGGATTTGATAATTCACCCCTCCACTTT. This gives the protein CASTTPRGRGFDNSPLHF.

The CDR3 is CASSQGERGEQFF. In nucleotides, the CDR3 is TGTGCCAGCAGTCAGGGGGAAAGAGGTGAGCAGTTCTTC. This chain uses TRBV27 with TRBJ2-1, with 7 bases lining up with TRBD1. The CDR3 loop spans 13 amino acids. Looked up from germline, CDR1 is MNHEY and CDR2 is SMNVEV (reference sequence). The ends lost 5 bases at V and 9 bases at J; junction bases unmatched: 7.

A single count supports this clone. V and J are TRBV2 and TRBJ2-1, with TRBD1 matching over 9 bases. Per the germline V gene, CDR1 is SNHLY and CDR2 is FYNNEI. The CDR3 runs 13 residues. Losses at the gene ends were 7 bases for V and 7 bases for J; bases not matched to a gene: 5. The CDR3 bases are TGTGCCAGCATTCGGGACAGGGATAATGAGCAGTTCTTC. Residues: CASIRDRDNEQFF.

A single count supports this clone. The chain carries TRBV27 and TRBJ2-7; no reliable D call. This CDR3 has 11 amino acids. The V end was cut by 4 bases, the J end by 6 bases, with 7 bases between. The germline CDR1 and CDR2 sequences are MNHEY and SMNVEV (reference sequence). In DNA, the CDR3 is TGTGCCAGCAGTTATGGGCGCGAGCAGTACTTC. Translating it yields CASSYGREQYF.

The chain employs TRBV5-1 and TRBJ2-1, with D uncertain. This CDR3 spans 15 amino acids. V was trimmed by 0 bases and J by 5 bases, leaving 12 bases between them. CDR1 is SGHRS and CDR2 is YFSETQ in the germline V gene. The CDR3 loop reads CASSLGASPDNEQFF. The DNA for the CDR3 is TGCGCCAGCAGCTTGGGGGCATCCCCCGACAATGAGCAGTTCTTC.

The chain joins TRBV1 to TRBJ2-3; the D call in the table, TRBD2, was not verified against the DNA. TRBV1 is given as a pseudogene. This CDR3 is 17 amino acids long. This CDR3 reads CTSSTQDLAGGLGTQYF. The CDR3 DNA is TGCACCAGCAGCACCCAAGATCTAGCGGGGGGACTGGGTACGCAGTATTTT.